A single sample is the source of the 20 T cell receptor beta chains below, sequenced in a study of T-cell memory formation after mild COVID-19. TCRdb fed the 5' RACE reads into MiXCR, producing one record per CDR3 protein. The table lists under 250,000 distinct CDR3 sequences, approximately 10% of them singletons. Material: PBMCs or a T cell subset sorted from them (not recorded which). The receptors here all came from a man between 18 and 29 years old who had mild COVID-19 (a few samples of this study predate the infection). Cell type and time point are not known.

The V call is TRBV20-1, the J call TRBJ2-1, with 12 bases lining up with TRBD2. The CDR3 is 13 residues long. Germline-derived CDR1 and CDR2 are DFQATT and SNEGSKA (reference sequence). The junction had 9 bases not matched to a gene; V was cut back by 6 bases and J by 12 bases. In DNA, the CDR3 is TGCAGTGCACCACAGACTAGCGGGGGCACGCAGTTCTTC. Translating it yields CSAPQTSGGTQFF.

This clonotype was seen repeatedly, ten times or more. The V gene is TRBV4-1, the J gene TRBJ2-3; TRBD2 matches at 10 bases. The CDR3 contains 17 residues. Germline lookup yields CDR1 MGHRA and CDR2 YSYEKL. V was clipped by 2 bases and J by 2 bases; unmatched bases: 7. In nucleotides, the CDR3 is TGCGCCAGCAGCCAAAGTCCTAGCGGGGGCGACACAGATACGCAGTATTTT. Its protein product is CASSQSPSGGDTDTQYF.

This clonotype was detected only a few times. DNA for the CDR3: TGCAGCGTTGTAGGACGGCCAGGGGGAGGGGAGCAGTACTTC. It encodes CSVVGRPGGGEQYF. The genes are TRBV29-1 and TRBJ2-7; D might be TRBD1 or TRBD2, each matching 7 bases. The CDR3 consists of 14 residues. V gave up 4 bases and J gave up 7 bases, with 20 bases separating them. Germline assignment: CDR1 SQVTM and CDR2 ANQGSEA.

The chain has TRBV4-3 and TRBJ2-1; the D gene is possibly TRBD1 (5 bases). The CDR3 consists of 16 residues. The germline V and J ends were trimmed by 3 bases and 0 bases, with 12 bases remaining between them. The germline V gene has CDR1 LGHNA and CDR2 YSLEER. This CDR3 reads CASSQHTGSSYNEQFF. The CDR3 region has the DNA TGCGCCAGCAGCCAGCACACAGGTAGCTCCTACAATGAGCAGTTCTTC.

This clonotype was found a few times. The chain employs TRBV7-9 and TRBJ1-6, with D unresolved. This CDR3 is built from 13 residues. Germline V CDR1 and CDR2: SEHNR, FQNEAQ (reference sequence). Trimming cost V 2 bases and J 7 bases, with 6 bases left between them. CDR3 protein: CASSLYGNSPLHF. The CDR3, as DNA: TGTGCCAGCAGCTTATATGGGAATTCACCCCTCCACTTT.

This chain links TRBV7-9 with TRBJ1-5; D not certain. Germline CDR1 SEHNR, CDR2 FQNEAQ (reference sequence). V lost 5 bases, J lost 2 bases, and 16 bases lay in between. The CDR3 runs to 16 residues. The CDR3 region has the DNA TGTGCCAGCAGCCGAGCCCCTGGGCAGGGCAATCAGCCCCAGCATTTT. Translated, it gives CASSRAPGQGNQPQHF.

The V call is TRBV6-2 or TRBV6-3, the J call TRBJ2-3; possible D gene TRBD2, 5 bases. Trimming left V 2 bases short and J 5 bases short, with 17 bases between. The CDR3 is 16 residues long. The germline CDR1 and CDR2 sequences are MNHEY and SVGEGT. CDR3 in amino acids: CASSYRRTGRGDTQYF. CDR3 DNA sequence: TGTGCCAGCAGTTACAGACGGACTGGACGGGGAGATACGCAGTATTTT.

This sequence joins TRBV5-1 and TRBJ1-3, with 7 bases that match TRBD1. V shed 4 bases, J shed 0 bases, and the junction held 7 bases outside the gene matches. CDR3 length: 16 amino acids. Per germline, CDR1 SGHRS and CDR2 YFSETQ. The CDR3 nucleotides read TGCGCCAGCAGCGTGGGACAGTCCGCCTCTGGAAACACCATATATTTT. Its protein is CASSVGQSASGNTIYF.

This clonotype turned up a few times. This rearrangement joins TRBV4-2 to TRBJ2-5; D not certain. The CDR3 runs 13 residues. In germline, CDR1 is LGHNA, CDR2 YNFKEQ. Trimming pared 1 base from V and 1 base from J, leaving 4 bases between. The CDR3 here is CASSQGVQETQYF. As DNA, the CDR3 is TGTGCCAGCAGCCAAGGGGTCCAAGAGACCCAGTACTTC.

CDR3 sequence: CASSLRGRNDEQYF. CDR3 nucleotide sequence: TGTGCCAGCAGCTTACGGGGGAGGAACGACGAGCAGTACTTC. This rearrangement joins TRBV13 to TRBJ2-7; possibly TRBD2 for D (6 bases). This CDR3 spans 14 amino acids. Germline V gives CDR1 PRHDT, CDR2 FYEKMQ (reference sequence). V was trimmed by 2 bases and J by 5 bases, leaving 13 bases between them. Looking up the rest from reference TRBV13 and TRBJ2-7 gives the full variable domain: AAGVIQSPRHLIKEKRETATLKCYPIPRHDTVYWYQQGPGQDPQFLISFYEKMQSDKGSIPDRFSAQQFSDYHSELNMSSLELGDSALYFCASSLRGRNDEQYFGPGTRLTVT.

The rearrangement links TRBV5-1 to TRBJ2-5, with 12 positions matching TRBD2. CDR3 length: 18 amino acids. Germline V gene data show CDR1 as SGHRS and CDR2 as YFSETQ. V trimming: 4 bases; J trimming: 2 bases; junction bases outside the gene matches: 12. CDR3 sequence reads: CASSPTSGGTGRQETQYF. The CDR3 nucleotides read TGCGCCAGCAGCCCTACTAGCGGGGGGACTGGGCGGCAAGAGACCCAGTACTTC. Variable domain in full (rest from reference TRBV5-1 and TRBJ2-5): KAGVTQTPRYLIKTRGQQVTLSCSPISGHRSVSWYQQTPGQGLQFLFEYFSETQRNKGNFPGRFSGRQFSNSRSEMNVSTLELGDSALYLCASSPTSGGTGRQETQYFGPGTRLLVL.

This clonotype was counted only a few times. This chain connects TRBV7-3 to TRBJ2-3, with a possible D match to TRBD1 (6 bases). Germline lookup yields CDR1 SGHTA and CDR2 FQGTGA. Between the trimmed V and J ends, which lost 5 bases and 4 bases, there was a span of 22 bases. The CDR3 extends over 17 amino acids. The CDR3 region is CASSRKGRTDLPDTQYF. The DNA of the CDR3 is TGTGCCAGCAGCCGAAAGGGGCGGACAGACCTCCCAGATACGCAGTATTTT.

This clonotype was seen ten or more times. The chain links TRBV7-9 to TRBJ1-1; the match to TRBD1 covers 9 bases. The V gene's germline CDR1 is SEHNR and CDR2 FQNEAQ (reference sequence). J gave up 6 bases and V 5 bases, and 10 bases lay outside the gene matches. The CDR3 loop spans 15 amino acids. CDR3 sequence reads: CASSRPGTGPAEAFF. CDR3 nucleotides: TGTGCCAGCAGCCGTCCCGGGACAGGGCCCGCTGAAGCTTTCTTT.

This clonotype has ten or more counts. This sequence joins TRBV10-3 and TRBJ1-1, with no clear D. The V gene lost 6 bases and the J gene lost 5 bases, with 13 bases spanning the gap. Germline V gene sequence: CDR1 ENHRY, CDR2 SYGVKD. The CDR3 is made up of 13 amino acids. This CDR3 is CAISLLGWTEAFF. The CDR3 DNA reads TGTGCCATCAGCCTGCTCGGATGGACTGAAGCTTTCTTT.

The chain joins TRBV12-3 or TRBV12-4 to TRBJ1-2; D not resolved. This CDR3 spans 13 amino acids. V was pared by 3 bases and J by 5 bases, with 10 bases between. The CDR3 here is CASSFSGRYGYTF. In DNA form, the CDR3 reads TGTGCCAGCAGTTTTTCTGGACGATATGGCTACACCTTC.

This clonotype was observed a handful of times. The chain is built from TRBV29-1 and TRBJ1-2, with 8 bases aligning to TRBD1. Germline-derived CDR1 and CDR2 are SQVTM and ANQGSEA. The CDR3 has 13 residues. V shed 4 bases and J 3 bases; nucleotides not matched to a gene: 4. The CDR3 here is CSVVQGGDYGYTF. For the CDR3, the DNA is TGCAGCGTTGTACAGGGGGGCGACTATGGCTACACCTTC.

The chain employs TRBV7-8 and TRBJ2-3, with D possibly TRBD2 on 6 matching bases. CDR3 length equals 15 residues. Between the trimmed V and J ends, which lost 4 bases and 4 bases, there was a span of 15 bases. The germline V gene has CDR1 SGHVS and CDR2 FQNEAQ. The CDR3 spells CASSSGGIGADTQYF. CDR3 DNA sequence: TGTGCCAGCAGCTCTGGCGGGATAGGGGCAGATACGCAGTATTTT.

This clonotype was seen a handful of times. V usage is TRBV7-2 and J usage is TRBJ1-3; D remains ambiguous. The V end lost 5 bases, the J end lost 0 bases, and 17 bases lay between the germline ends. CDR1 SGHTA and CDR2 FQGNSA come from the germline V gene. This CDR3 is 17 amino acids long. The CDR3 protein is CASSAGPVWPSGNTIYF. For the CDR3, the DNA is TGTGCCAGCAGCGCTGGTCCGGTGTGGCCCTCTGGAAACACCATATATTTT.

In this sample, this clonotype turned up many times. V and J are TRBV20-1 and TRBJ2-4, with 7 bases identical to TRBD1. Germline CDR1 is DFQATT and CDR2 is SNEGSKA (reference sequence). CDR3 length: 16 residues. J was trimmed by 2 bases and V by 3 bases; bases with no gene match: 10. The CDR3 coding sequence is TGCAGTGCTAGTAATTTACAGGGGTTGCCCAAAAACATTCAGTACTTC. Amino acid sequence: CSASNLQGLPKNIQYF.

This rearrangement joins TRBV6-6 to TRBJ2-2; 12 bases agree with TRBD2. V trimming: 4 bases; J trimming: 7 bases; junction bases outside the gene matches: 7. CDR1 and CDR2 from the germline V gene are MNHNY and SVGAGI (reference sequence). The CDR3 contains 16 residues. The CDR3 region is CASSFPSGGVFGELFF. The CDR3 DNA reads as TGTGCCAGCAGTTTCCCTAGCGGGGGGGTCTTCGGGGAGCTGTTTTTT.